A selection of T cell receptor beta chains follows, all from one sample in a study of T cell responses to AZD1222 COVID-19 vaccine. Libraries were prepared by immunoSEQ multiplex PCR; TCRdb keeps only in-frame clonotypes and omits some of them. The sample data list over 120,000 clones. The sequencing sample was made of peripheral blood. These receptors were collected from an adult in good health. CDR3s include the opening cysteine and the closing phenylalanine or tryptophan. D genes are given only for firm matches.

TGCGCCAGCAGCGCTAGCGGGGGGGTGGACGAGCAGTACTTC,CASSASGGVDEQYF,TRBJ2-7,TRBD2,TRBV5-1
TGCGCCAGCAGCCAAGAGTTGACAGGGCTATTGGGAAAACTGTTTTTT,CASSQELTGLLGKLFF,TRBJ1-4,TRBD1,TRBV4-3
TGTGCCAGCAGCTCTAGTACGTCGAGCTCTGGAAACACCATATATTTT,CASSSSTSSSGNTIYF,TRBJ1-3,.,TRBV11-3
TGTGCCAGCAGCCAGGACAGTATTGTCAATGGCTACACCTTC,CASSQDSIVNGYTF,TRBJ1-2,.,TRBV3-1/TRBV3-2
TGTGCCAGCAGCGACAGCCGGGGCCTGGGTACGCAGTATTTT,CASSDSRGLGTQYF,TRBJ2-3,.,TRBV7-3
TGTGCCAGAAGCTCCTACAGGGCATTTTGCTCTGGAAACACCATATATTTT,CARSSYRAFCSGNTIYF,TRBJ1-3,.,TRBV5-3
TGTGCCAGCAGTTATCCCGGGGGCTATGGCTACACCTTC,CASSYPGGYGYTF,TRBJ1-2,.,TRBV7-8
TGTGCCAGCAGTACTGGACAGGGACTCGCCTATGGCTACACCTTC,CASSTGQGLAYGYTF,TRBJ1-2,TRBD1,TRBV6-5
TGTGCCAGCAGTGTACCTAGGACAGGGGGAGGTCTCGACACTGAAGCTTTCTTT,CASSVPRTGGGLDTEAFF,TRBJ1-1,TRBD1,TRBV6-1
TGTGCCAGCTCACCACGACAGACTGAAGCTTTCTTT,CASSPRQTEAFF,TRBJ1-1,.,TRBV18
TGCGCCAGCAGCCAAGTAAGACAGGGCACTGAAGCTTTCTTT,CASSQVRQGTEAFF,TRBJ1-1,TRBD1,TRBV4-1
TGTGCCAGCAGCTCACCGGACCCGAGCTCCTACAATGAGCAGTTCTTC,CASSSPDPSSYNEQFF,TRBJ2-1,.,TRBV11-3
TGCAGCGTTGACCATAACCCCGCGTACAGGATGACTAACTATGGCTACACCTTC,CSVDHNPAYRMTNYGYTF,TRBJ1-2,.,TRBV29-1
TGCGCCAGCAGCTGGGCTAGCTCGCCCTACGAGCAGTACTTC,CASSWASSPYEQYF,TRBJ2-7,.,TRBV4-3
TGTGCCAGCAAAGCGGACAGGTCAGACTATGGCTACACCTTC,CASKADRSDYGYTF,TRBJ1-2,TRBD1,TRBV11-3
TGTGCCAGCAGTCGACAGGGGAAATCTCCTTCACCCCTCCACTTT,CASSRQGKSPSPLHF,TRBJ1-6,TRBD1,TRBV6-5
TGTGCCAGCTCACCACGGGGGGTGGTGAGCACAGATACGCAGTATTTT,CASSPRGVVSTDTQYF,TRBJ2-3,.,TRBV18
TGTGCCAGTAGTTCAGACCGGGACAGGGTTGGCACTGAAGCTTTCTTT,CASSSDRDRVGTEAFF,TRBJ1-1,TRBD1,TRBV19
TGCGCCAGCAGCCTAAGGCCGGCAACTAATGAAAAACTGTTTTTT,CASSLRPATNEKLFF,TRBJ1-4,.,TRBV5-1
TGTGCCAGCAGTTACGGGTTGGAGGTCCTGGACACTGAAGCTTTCTTT,CASSYGLEVLDTEAFF,TRBJ1-1,.,TRBV6-5
TGTGCCAGCAGCCCAACATACTCCTACGAGCAGTACTTC,CASSPTYSYEQYF,TRBJ2-7,.,TRBV12-3/TRBV12-4
TGTGCCAGCAGTCTTGATAATGAAAAACTGTTTTTT,CASSLDNEKLFF,TRBJ1-4,.,TRBV28
TGTGCCAGCAGCGTAGATCCGGGGGGGCTCGGTGAAAAACTGTTTTTT,CASSVDPGGLGEKLFF,TRBJ1-4,.,TRBV9
TGTGCCAGCAGTGCGGACACTACGAGGGGCTACACCTTC,CASSADTTRGYTF,TRBJ1-2,.,TRBV6-2/TRBV6-3
TGTGCCAGCAGCCCTTCTAGCGGGGGGGCGGCTGGGGCCAACGTCCTGACTTTC,CASSPSSGGAAGANVLTF,TRBJ2-6,TRBD2,TRBV9
TGTGCCAGCAGTTTTGGAATACGCAATCAGCCCCAGCATTTT,CASSFGIRNQPQHF,TRBJ1-5,.,TRBV27
TGTGCCAGCAGCCCCCTCGGGGGGGGTAACACTGAAGCTTTCTTT,CASSPLGGGNTEAFF,TRBJ1-1,.,TRBV14
TGCGCCAGCAGCCTTGGGACTAGCACAGATACGCAGTATTTT,CASSLGTSTDTQYF,TRBJ2-3,.,TRBV5-1
TGTGCCATCAGTACAGGGATGTTCGATCAGCCCCAGCATTTT,CAISTGMFDQPQHF,TRBJ1-5,.,TRBV10-3
TGTGCCAGCTCACTCTCCCAGGGGATCGAGCAGTACTTC,CASSLSQGIEQYF,TRBJ2-7,.,TRBV18
TGTGCCAGCAGCCAGGGACAGGGGGTAGGGGCTTTCTTT,CASSQGQGVGAFF,TRBJ1-1,TRBD1,TRBV12-3/TRBV12-4
TGTGCCATCAGGCAGGGGTTCGGGGTTCGGGAACCTAGCACGAAGAACACTGAAGCTTTCTTT,CAIRQGFGVREPSTKNTEAFF,TRBJ1-1,.,TRBV10-3
TGTGCCAGCAGTTTCCGCTCCCGGGCGGGCCCCGACCACTTT,CASSFRSRAGPDHF,TRBJ1-6,.,TRBV28
TGTGCCAGCAGCCGCATACTAGCGGGGGGGGCCGTGGGCACAGATACGCAGTATTTT,CASSRILAGGAVGTDTQYF,TRBJ2-3,TRBD2,TRBV3-1/TRBV3-2
TGTGCCAGCAGCCCCGGGAGCGGCACCGGGGAGCTGTTTTTT,CASSPGSGTGELFF,TRBJ2-2,.,TRBV7-3
TGTGCCACGCGGGGGACAGACGTCTATGGCTACACCTTC,CATRGTDVYGYTF,TRBJ1-2,TRBD1,TRBV6-5
TGTGCCAGTAGTAGGGGAGACAGTCGCGGCTATGGCTACACCTTC,CASSRGDSRGYGYTF,TRBJ1-2,.,TRBV19
TGTGCCAGCAGCAGAGCGGGGGGGCGCTATATTAGCTCCTACAATGAGCAGTTCTTC,CASSRAGGRYISSYNEQFF,TRBJ2-1,TRBD2,TRBV5-4
TGTGCCAGCAGTATGGGGGGACAGGGTGGAATAAACTATGGCTACACCTTC,CASSMGGQGGINYGYTF,TRBJ1-2,TRBD1,TRBV25-1
TGTGCCAGCAGTCCGGCCGGGGGAATCAATCAGCCCCAGCATTTT,CASSPAGGINQPQHF,TRBJ1-5,.,TRBV6-5
TGTGCCAGCAGCGTAGGGGTTGGGGTCACCTACAATGAGCAGTTCTTC,CASSVGVGVTYNEQFF,TRBJ2-1,.,TRBV9
TGTGCCTGGTCGAAAGGGGGAAACTATGGCTACACCTTC,CAWSKGGNYGYTF,TRBJ1-2,.,TRBV30